This T cell receptor (beta chain) was sequenced for a study of OX40 agonist ivuxolimab in advanced cancers. Trimming shortened V by 1 base and J by 1 base, and 14 bases separated the two germline ends. The CDR3 has 17 residues. Germline V gene lookup returns CDR1 SGHTA and CDR2 FQGNSA. Sequencing was performed with immunoSEQ multiplex PCR; in TCRdb, only in-frame clones are kept and a portion is missing. The repertoire holds 44,000 or so clones, with around 79% as singletons. Overall study findings and caveats: Among the lowest peripheral clonal expansion occurred in 0.1-3.0 mg/kg partial responders. At 0.1 to 3.0 mg/kg, clonal expansion of CD4+ and CD8+ blood T cells had occurred by week 6.

As for this clone: Its antigen is unknown.

The TCR comes from an adult with an advanced solid tumor such as melanoma, head and neck, liver or kidney cancer. This chain joins TRBV7-2 and TRBJ1-5, with D possibly TRBD1 on 6 matching bases. The material sequenced was CD4+ or CD8+ T cells sorted from blood, taken in a trial of the OX40 agonist ivuxolimab. CDR3 bases: TGTGCCAGCAGCTTAGGAGGGGGTAGGTTGAGCAATCAGCCCCAGCATTTT. This encodes CASSLGGGRLSNQPQHF.